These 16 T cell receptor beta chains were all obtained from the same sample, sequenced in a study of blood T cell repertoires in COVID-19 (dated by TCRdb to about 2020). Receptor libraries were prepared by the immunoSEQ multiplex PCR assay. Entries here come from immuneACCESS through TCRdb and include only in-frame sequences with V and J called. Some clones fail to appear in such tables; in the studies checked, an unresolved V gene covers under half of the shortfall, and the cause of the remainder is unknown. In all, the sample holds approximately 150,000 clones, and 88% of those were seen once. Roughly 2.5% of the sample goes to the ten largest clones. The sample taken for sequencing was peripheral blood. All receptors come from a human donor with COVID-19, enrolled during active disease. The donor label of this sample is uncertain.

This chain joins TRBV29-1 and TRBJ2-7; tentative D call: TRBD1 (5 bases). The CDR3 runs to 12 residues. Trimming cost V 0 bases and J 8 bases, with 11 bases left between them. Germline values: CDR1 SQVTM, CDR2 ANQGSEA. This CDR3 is CSVEEQGDQQYF. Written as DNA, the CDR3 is TGCAGCGTTGAAGAGCAGGGCGACCAGCAGTACTTC.

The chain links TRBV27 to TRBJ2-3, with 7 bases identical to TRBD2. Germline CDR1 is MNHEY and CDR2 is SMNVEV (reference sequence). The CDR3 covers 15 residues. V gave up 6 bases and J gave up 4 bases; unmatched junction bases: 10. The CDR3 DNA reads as TGTGCCAGCAGCAAGCGGGAAGTTCCACCAGATACGCAGTATTTT. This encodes CASSKREVPPDTQYF.

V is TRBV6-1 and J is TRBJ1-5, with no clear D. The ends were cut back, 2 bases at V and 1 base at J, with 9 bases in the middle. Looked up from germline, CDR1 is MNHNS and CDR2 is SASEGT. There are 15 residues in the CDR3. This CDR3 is CASSEFRGSNQPQHF. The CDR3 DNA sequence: TGTGCCAGCAGTGAATTTCGGGGAAGCAATCAGCCCCAGCATTTT.

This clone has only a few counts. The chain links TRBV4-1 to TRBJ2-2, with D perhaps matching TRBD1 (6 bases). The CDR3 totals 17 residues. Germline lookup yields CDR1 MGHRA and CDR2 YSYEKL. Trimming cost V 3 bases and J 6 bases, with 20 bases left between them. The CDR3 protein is CASSQKDPRTDAGELFF. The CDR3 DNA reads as TGCGCCAGCAGCCAGAAAGACCCCCGGACAGACGCCGGGGAGCTGTTTTTT.

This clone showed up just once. CDR3 DNA: TGTGCCAGCAGCTTAGCGACAGACACTGAAGCTTTCTTT. Protein: CASSLATDTEAFF. The chain has TRBV11-2 and TRBJ1-1; D perhaps matches TRBD1 (5 bases). CDR3 size: 13 residues. CDR1 is SGHAT, CDR2 FQNNGV, per germline. Trimming left V 1 base short and J 3 bases short, with 6 bases between.

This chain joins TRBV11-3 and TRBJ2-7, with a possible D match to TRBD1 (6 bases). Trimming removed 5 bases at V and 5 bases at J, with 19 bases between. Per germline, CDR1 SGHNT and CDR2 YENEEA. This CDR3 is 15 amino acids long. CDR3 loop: CASSPEGVGIDEQYF. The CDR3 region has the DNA TGTGCCAGCAGCCCCGAGGGGGTCGGGATCGACGAGCAGTACTTC.

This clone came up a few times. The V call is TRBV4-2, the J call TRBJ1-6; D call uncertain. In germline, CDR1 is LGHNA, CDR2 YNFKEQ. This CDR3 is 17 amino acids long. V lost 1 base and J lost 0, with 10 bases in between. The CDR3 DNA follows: TGTGCCAGCAGCCAAGTGCCCCTTAGCTCCTATAATTCACCCCTCCACTTT. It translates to CASSQVPLSSYNSPLHF.

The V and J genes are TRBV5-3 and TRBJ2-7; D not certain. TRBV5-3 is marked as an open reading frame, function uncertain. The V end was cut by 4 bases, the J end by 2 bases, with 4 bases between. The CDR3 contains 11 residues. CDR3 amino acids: CARSPAYEQYF. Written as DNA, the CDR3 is TGTGCCAGAAGCCCAGCCTACGAGCAGTACTTC.

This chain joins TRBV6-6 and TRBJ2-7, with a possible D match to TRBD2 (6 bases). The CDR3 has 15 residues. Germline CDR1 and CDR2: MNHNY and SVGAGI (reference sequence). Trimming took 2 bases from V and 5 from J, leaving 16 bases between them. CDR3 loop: CASSYGPGVSDEQYF. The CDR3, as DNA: TGTGCCAGCAGTTACGGGCCGGGAGTTTCCGACGAGCAGTACTTC.

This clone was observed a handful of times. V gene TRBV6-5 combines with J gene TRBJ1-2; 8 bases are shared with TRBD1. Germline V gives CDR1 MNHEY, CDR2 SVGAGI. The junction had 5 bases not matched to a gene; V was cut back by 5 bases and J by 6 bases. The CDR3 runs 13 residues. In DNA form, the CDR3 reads TGTGCCAGCAGTCTTTCGACAGGGGATGGCTACACCTTC. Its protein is CASSLSTGDGYTF.

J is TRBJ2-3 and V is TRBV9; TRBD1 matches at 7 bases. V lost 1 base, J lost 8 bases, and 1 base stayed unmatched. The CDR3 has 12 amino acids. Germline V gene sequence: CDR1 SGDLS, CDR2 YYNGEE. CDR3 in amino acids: CASSVHRGTQYF. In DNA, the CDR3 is TGTGCCAGCAGCGTACACAGGGGTACGCAGTATTTT.

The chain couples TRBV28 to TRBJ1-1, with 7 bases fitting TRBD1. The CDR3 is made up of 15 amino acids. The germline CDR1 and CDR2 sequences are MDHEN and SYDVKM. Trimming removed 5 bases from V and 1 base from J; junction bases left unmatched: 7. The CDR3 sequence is CASSPGTDSNTEAFF. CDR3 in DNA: TGTGCCAGCAGTCCAGGGACAGACTCGAACACTGAAGCTTTCTTT.

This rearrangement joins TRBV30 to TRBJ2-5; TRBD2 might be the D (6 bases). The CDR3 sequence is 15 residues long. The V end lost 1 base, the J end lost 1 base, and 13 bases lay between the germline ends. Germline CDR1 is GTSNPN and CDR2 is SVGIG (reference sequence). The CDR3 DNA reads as TGTGCCTGGAGTGGGGGAGGAAGGGTCCAAGAGACCCAGTACTTC. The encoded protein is CAWSGGGRVQETQYF. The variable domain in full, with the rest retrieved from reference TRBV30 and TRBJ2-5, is SQTIHQWPATLVQPVGSPLSLECTVEGTSNPNLYWYRQAAGRGLQLLFYSVGIGQISSEVPQNLSASRPQDRQFILSSKKLLLSDSGFYLCAWSGGGRVQETQYFGPGTRLLVL.

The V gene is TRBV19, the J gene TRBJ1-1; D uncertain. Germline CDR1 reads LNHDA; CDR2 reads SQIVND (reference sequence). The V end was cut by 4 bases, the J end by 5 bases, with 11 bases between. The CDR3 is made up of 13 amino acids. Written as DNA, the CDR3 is TGTGCCAGTAGTACCGGGATTGGGACTGAAGCTTTCTTT. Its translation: CASSTGIGTEAFF.

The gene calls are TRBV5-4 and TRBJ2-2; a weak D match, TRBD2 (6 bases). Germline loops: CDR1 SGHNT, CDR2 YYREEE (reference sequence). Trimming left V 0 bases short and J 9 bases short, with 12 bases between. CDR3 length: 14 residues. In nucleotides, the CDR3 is TGTGCCAGCAGCTTGGCCGGGGGTAGTAGGGAGCTGTTTTTT. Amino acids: CASSLAGGSRELFF.

The CDR3 sequence: CASSTRDRGVDTEAFF. CDR3 DNA: TGTGCCAGTAGTACTCGGGACAGGGGTGTGGACACTGAAGCTTTCTTT. The rearrangement joins TRBV19 to TRBJ1-1; 10 bases align to TRBD1. Germline V gives CDR1 LNHDA, CDR2 SQIVND (reference sequence). CDR3 length equals 16 residues. Germline trimming cut 4 bases from V and 3 bases from J; bases unmatched to any gene: 8.